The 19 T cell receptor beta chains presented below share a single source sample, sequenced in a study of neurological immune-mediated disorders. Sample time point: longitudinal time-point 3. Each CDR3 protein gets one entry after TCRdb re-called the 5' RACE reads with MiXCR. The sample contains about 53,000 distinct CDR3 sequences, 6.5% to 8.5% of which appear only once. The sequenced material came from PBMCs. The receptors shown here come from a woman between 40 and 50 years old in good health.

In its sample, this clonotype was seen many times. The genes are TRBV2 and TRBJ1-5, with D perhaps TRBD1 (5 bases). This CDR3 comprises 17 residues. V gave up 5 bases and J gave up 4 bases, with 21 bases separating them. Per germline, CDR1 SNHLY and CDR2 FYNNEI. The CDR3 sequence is CASSQGSGTVLNQPQHF. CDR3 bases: TGTGCCAGCAGTCAGGGTTCTGGGACGGTGTTAAATCAGCCCCAGCATTTT.

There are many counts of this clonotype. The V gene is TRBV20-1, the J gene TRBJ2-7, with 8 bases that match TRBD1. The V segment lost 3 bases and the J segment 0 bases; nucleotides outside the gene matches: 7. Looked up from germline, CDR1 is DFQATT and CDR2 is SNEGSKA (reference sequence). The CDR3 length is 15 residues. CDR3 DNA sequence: TGCAGTGCTAGTACCGGGACAGGAAGCTCCTACGAGCAGTACTTC. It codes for CSASTGTGSSYEQYF.

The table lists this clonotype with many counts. CDR3 nucleotide sequence: TGCAGTGCTAGAGATGGGATAGCGGACTCCTACGAGCAGTACTTC. It codes for CSARDGIADSYEQYF. The V and J genes are TRBV20-1 and TRBJ2-7; maybe TRBD2 (6 bases). Trimming pared 0 bases from V and 0 bases from J, leaving 12 bases between. The CDR3 consists of 15 residues. Germline values: CDR1 DFQATT, CDR2 SNEGSKA (reference sequence).

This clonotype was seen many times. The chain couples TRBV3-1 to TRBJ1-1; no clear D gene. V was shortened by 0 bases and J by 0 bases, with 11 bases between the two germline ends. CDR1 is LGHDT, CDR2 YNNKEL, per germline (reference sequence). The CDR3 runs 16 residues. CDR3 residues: CASSQEGADLNTEAFF. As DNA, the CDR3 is TGTGCCAGCAGCCAAGAAGGAGCAGATTTGAACACTGAAGCTTTCTTT. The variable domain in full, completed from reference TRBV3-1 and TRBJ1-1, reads DTAVSQTPKYLVTQMGNDKSIKCEQNLGHDTMYWYKQDSKKFLKIMFSYNNKELIINETVPNRFSPKSPDKAHLNLHINSLELGDSAVYFCASSQEGADLNTEAFFGQGTRLTVV.

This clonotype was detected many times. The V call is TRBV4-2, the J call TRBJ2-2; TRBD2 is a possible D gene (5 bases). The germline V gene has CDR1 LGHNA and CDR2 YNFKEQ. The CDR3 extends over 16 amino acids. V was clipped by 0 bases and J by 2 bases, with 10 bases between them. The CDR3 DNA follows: TGTGCCAGCAGCCAAGATAGCAGCGGCAACACCGGGGAGCTGTTTTTT. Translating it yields CASSQDSSGNTGELFF.

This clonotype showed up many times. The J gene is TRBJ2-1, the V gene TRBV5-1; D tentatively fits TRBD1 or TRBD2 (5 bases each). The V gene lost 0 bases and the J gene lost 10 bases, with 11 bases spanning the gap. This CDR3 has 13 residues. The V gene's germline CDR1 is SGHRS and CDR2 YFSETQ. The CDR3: CASSLARDREQFF. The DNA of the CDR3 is TGCGCCAGCAGCTTGGCTAGGGACCGCGAGCAGTTCTTC. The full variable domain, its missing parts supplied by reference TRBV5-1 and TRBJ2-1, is KAGVTQTPRYLIKTRGQQVTLSCSPISGHRSVSWYQQTPGQGLQFLFEYFSETQRNKGNFPGRFSGRQFSNSRSEMNVSTLELGDSALYLCASSLARDREQFFGPGTRLTVL.

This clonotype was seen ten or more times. The CDR3: CASSQDDSNQPQHF. The CDR3 region has the DNA TGTGCCAGCAGCCAAGACGATAGCAATCAGCCCCAGCATTTT. The V call is TRBV3-1, the J call TRBJ1-5; the D is unclear. The CDR3 consists of 14 residues. The germline V gene has CDR1 LGHDT and CDR2 YNNKEL (reference sequence). The germline V and J ends were trimmed by 0 bases and 0 bases, with 3 bases remaining between them.

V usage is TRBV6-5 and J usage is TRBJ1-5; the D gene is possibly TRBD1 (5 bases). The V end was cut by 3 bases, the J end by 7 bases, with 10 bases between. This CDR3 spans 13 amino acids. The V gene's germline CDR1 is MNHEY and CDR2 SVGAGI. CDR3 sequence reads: CASSYGGAQPQHF. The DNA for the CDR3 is TGTGCCAGCAGTTATGGAGGGGCACAGCCCCAGCATTTT.

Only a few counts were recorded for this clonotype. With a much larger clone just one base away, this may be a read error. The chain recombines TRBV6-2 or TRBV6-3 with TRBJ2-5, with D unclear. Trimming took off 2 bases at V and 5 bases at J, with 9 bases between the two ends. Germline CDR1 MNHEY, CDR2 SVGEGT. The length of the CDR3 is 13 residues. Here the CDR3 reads CASSYTGPETQYF. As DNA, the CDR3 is TGTGCCAGCAGTTACACGGGCCCGGAGACCCAGTACTTC.

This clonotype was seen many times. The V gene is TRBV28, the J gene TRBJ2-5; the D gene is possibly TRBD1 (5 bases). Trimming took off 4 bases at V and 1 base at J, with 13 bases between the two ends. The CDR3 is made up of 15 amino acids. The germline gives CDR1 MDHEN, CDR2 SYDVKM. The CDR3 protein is CASSSDAGIQETQYF. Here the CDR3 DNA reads TGTGCCAGCAGTTCCGATGCAGGGATCCAAGAGACCCAGTACTTC.

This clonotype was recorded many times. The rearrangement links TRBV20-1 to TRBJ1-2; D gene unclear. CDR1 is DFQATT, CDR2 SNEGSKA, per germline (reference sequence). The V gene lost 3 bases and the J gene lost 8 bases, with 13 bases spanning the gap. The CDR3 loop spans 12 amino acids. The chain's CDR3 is CSARPLQAGYTF. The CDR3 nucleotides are TGCAGTGCTAGGCCCCTACAAGCAGGCTACACCTTC.

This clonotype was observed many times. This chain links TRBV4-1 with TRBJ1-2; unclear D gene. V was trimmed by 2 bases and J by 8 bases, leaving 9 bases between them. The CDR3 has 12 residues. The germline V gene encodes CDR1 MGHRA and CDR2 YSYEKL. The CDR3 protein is CASSQRRSGYTF. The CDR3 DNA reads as TGCGCCAGCAGCCAAAGGAGGTCGGGCTACACCTTC.

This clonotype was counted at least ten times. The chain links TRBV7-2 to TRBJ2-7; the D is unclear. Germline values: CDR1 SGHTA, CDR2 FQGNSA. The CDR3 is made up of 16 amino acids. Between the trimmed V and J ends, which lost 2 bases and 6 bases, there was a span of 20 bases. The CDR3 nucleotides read TGTGCCAGCAGCTTATCAAACCCCCTGCCGGGCTCCGAGCAGTACTTC. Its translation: CASSLSNPLPGSEQYF.

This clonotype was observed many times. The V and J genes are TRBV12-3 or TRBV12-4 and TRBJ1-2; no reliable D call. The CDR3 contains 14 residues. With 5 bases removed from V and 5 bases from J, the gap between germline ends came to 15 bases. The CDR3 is CASSADDGYYGYTF. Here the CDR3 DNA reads TGTGCCAGCAGTGCCGACGACGGCTATTATGGCTACACCTTC.

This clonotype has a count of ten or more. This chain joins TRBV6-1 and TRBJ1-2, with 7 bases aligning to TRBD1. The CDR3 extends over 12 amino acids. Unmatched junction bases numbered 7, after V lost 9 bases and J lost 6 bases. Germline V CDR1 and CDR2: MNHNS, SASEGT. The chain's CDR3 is CASRQGGHGYTF. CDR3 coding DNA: TGTGCCAGTAGACAGGGCGGACATGGCTACACCTTC.

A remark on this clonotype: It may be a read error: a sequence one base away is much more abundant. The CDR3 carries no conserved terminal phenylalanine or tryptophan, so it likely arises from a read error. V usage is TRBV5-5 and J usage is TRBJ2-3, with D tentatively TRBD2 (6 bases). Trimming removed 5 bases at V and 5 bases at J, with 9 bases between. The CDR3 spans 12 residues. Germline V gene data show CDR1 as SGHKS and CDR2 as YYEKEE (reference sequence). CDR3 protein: CASSYGGDTQYY. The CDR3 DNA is TGTGCCAGCAGTTACGGGGGAGATACGCAGTATTAT.

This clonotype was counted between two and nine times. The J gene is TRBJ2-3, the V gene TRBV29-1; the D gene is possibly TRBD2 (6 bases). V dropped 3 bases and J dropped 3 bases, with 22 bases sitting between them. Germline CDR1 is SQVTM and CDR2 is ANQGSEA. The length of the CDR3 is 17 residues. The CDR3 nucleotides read TGCAGCGTTGAGGGTCTTTTGGGACGGGGGACTACAGATACGCAGTATTTT. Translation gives CSVEGLLGRGTTDTQYF.

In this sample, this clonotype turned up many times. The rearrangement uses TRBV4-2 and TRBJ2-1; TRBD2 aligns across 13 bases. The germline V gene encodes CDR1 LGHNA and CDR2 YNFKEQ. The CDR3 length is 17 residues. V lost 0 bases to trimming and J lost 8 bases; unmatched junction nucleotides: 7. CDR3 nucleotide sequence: TGTGCCAGCAGCCAAGATTTGGGACTAGCGGGGTTCGATGAGCAGTTCTTC. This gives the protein CASSQDLGLAGFDEQFF.

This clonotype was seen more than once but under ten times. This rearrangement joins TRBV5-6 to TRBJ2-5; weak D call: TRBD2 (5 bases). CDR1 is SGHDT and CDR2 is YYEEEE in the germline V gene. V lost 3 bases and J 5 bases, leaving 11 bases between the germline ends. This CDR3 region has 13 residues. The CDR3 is CASSWSGLETQYF. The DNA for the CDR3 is TGTGCCAGCAGCTGGTCGGGGTTGGAGACCCAGTACTTC.